The following is a T cell receptor beta chain sequence with its context. Other nucleotide sequences in the sample specify the same CDR3. The data belong to a study of blood T cell repertoires in COVID-19. The protocol was immunoSEQ multiplex PCR, while the TCRdb copy is restricted to in-frame clones and leaves out a portion. The data contain around 350,000 clones, around 90% of them singletons. The CDR3 loop spans 14 amino acids. Deletions cut 2 bases from V and 0 bases from J, with 7 bases between. The V gene's germline CDR1 is LNHDA and CDR2 SQIVND (reference sequence). This clonotype was obtained from a human donor in a cohort sampled during active COVID-19. Source material: peripheral blood. The chain links TRBV19 to TRBJ1-1, with D possibly TRBD1 on 6 matching bases. CDR3: CASSIQGLNTEAFF. As DNA, the CDR3 is TGTGCCAGTAGTATACAGGGGCTGAACACTGAAGCTTTCTTT.